This TCR beta chain was recovered during a study of T cells after yellow fever vaccination. The study's findings and limits: The booster saw the reappearance of most primary-vaccination clones (around 95% CD4, 88% CD8).

Looked up from germline, CDR1 is MNHNS and CDR2 is SASEGT. With 6 bases clipped from V and 3 bases from J, the junction kept 7 bases outside the gene matches. The CDR3 is 15 residues long. UMIs were added to TCR cDNA along with a universal primer site when it was made by 5'RACE template switching. A single record per CDR3 protein comes from TCRdb applying MiXCR to the 5' RACE reads. The sample lists just under 600,000 distinct CDR3 sequences; around an eighth were seen once. This clonotype was picked up a small number of times. Its antigen is currently unknown. The chain is built from TRBV6-1 and TRBJ2-1; 8 bases align to TRBD2. The clonotype originates from a man aged 30 to 45 who received the YFV17D yellow fever vaccine. Sequencing was performed on PBMCs, taken on the day of the yellow fever booster vaccination. CDR3 loop: CASRPPGGGYNEQFF. The CDR3 DNA is TGTGCCAGCAGACCCCCGGGGGGGGGCTACAATGAGCAGTTCTTC.